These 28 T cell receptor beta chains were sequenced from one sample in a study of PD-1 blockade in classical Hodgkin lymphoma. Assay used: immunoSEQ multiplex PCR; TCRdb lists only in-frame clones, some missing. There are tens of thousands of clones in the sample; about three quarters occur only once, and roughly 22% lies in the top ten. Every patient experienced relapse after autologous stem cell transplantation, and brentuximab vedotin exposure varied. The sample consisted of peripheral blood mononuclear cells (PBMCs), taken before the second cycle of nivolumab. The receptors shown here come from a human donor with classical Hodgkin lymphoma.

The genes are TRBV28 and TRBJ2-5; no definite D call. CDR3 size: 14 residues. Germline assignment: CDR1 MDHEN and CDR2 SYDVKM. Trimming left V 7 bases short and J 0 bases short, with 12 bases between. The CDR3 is CASTPRVYQETQYF. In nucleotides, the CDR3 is TGTGCCAGCACCCCTAGGGTGTACCAAGAGACCCAGTACTTC. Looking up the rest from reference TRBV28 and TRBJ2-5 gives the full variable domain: DVKVTQSSRYLVKRTGEKVFLECVQDMDHENMFWYRQDPGLGLRLIYFSYDVKMKEKGDIPEGYSVSREKKERFSLILESASTNQTSMYLCASTPRVYQETQYFGPGTRLLVL.

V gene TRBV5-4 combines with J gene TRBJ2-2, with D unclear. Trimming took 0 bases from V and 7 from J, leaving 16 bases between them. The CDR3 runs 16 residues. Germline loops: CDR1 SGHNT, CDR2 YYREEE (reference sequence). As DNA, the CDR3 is TGTGCCAGCAGCTTGGCCTTAGTTGGGTCGCACGGGGAGCTGTTTTTT. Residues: CASSLALVGSHGELFF.

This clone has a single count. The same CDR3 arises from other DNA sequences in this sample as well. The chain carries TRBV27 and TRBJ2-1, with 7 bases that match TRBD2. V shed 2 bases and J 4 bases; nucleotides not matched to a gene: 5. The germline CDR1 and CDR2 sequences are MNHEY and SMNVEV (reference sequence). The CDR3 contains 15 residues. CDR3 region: CASSLQAGVYNEQFF. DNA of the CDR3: TGTGCCAGCAGTTTACAGGCGGGAGTGTACAATGAGCAGTTCTTC.

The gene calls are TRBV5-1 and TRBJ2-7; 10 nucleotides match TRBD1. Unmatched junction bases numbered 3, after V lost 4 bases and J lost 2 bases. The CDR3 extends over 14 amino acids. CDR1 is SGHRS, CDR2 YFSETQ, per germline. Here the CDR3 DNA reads TGCGCCAGCAGCCCCGACAGGGGGCCCTACGAGCAGTACTTC. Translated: CASSPDRGPYEQYF.

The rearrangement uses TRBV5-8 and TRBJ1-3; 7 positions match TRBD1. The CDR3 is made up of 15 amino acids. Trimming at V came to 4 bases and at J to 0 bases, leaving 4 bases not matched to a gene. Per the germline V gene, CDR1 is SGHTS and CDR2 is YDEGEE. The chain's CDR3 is CASSAGTDSGNTIYF. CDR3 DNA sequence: TGTGCCAGCAGCGCAGGGACAGACTCTGGAAACACCATATATTTT. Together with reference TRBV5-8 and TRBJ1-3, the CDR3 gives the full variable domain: EAGVTQSPTHLIKTRGQQATLRCSPISGHTSVYWYQQALGLGLQFLLWYDEGEERNRGNFPPRFSGRQFPNYSSELNVNALELEDSALYLCASSAGTDSGNTIYFGEGSWLTVV.

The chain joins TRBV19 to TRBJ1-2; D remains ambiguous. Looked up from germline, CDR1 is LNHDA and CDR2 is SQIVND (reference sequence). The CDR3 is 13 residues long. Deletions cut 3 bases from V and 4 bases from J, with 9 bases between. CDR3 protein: CASSIGSFYGYTF. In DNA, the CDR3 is TGTGCCAGTAGTATCGGCAGCTTCTATGGCTACACCTTC.

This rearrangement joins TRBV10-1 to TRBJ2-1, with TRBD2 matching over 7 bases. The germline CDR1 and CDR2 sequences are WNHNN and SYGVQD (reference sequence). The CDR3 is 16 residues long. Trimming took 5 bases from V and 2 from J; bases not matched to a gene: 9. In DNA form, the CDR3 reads TGCGCCAGCAGTCCAACCGGGAGGAGGACCTACAATGAGCAGTTCTTC. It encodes CASSPTGRRTYNEQFF.

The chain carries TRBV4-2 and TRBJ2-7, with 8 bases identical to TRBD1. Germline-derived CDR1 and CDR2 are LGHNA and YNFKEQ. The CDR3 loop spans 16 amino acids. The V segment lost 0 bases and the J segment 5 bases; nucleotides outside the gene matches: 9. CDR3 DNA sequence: TGTGCCAGCAGCCAAGATCCCTCCAGGGGGCTGGACGAGCAGTACTTC. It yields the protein CASSQDPSRGLDEQYF.

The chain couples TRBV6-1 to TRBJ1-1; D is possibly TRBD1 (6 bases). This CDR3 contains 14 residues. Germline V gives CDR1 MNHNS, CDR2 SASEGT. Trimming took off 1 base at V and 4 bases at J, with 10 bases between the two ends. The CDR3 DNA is TGTGCCAGCAGTGAAGGCCAGGGGAGCACTGAAGCTTTCTTT. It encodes CASSEGQGSTEAFF.

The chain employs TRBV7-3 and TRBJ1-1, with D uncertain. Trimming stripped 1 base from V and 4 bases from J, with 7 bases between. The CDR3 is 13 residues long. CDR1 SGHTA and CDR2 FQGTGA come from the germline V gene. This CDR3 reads CASSLKGATEAFF. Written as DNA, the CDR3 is TGTGCCAGCAGCTTAAAAGGAGCCACTGAAGCTTTCTTT.

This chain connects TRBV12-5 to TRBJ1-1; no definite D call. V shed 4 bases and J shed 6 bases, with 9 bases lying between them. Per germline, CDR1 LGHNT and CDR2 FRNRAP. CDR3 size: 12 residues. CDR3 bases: TGTGCTAGTGGTTGGCCAGGATCTGAAGCTTTCTTT. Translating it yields CASGWPGSEAFF.

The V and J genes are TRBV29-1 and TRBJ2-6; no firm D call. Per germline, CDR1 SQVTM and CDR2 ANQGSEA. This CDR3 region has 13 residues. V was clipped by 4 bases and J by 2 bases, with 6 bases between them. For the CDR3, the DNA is TGCAGCGTTGGTCGGGCTGGGGCCAACGTCCTGACTTTC. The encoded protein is CSVGRAGANVLTF.

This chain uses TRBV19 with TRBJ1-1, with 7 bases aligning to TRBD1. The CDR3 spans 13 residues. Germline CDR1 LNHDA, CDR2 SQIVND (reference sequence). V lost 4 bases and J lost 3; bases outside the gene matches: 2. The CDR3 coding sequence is TGTGCCAGTAGTACCACAGGGGACACTGAAGCTTTCTTT. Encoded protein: CASSTTGDTEAFF.

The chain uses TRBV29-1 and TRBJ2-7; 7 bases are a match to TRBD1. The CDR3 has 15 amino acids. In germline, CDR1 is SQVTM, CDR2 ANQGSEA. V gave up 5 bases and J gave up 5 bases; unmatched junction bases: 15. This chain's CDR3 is CSVSVFGDSSNEQYF. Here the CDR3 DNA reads TGCAGCGTTTCCGTCTTCGGGGACAGTTCTAACGAGCAGTACTTC.

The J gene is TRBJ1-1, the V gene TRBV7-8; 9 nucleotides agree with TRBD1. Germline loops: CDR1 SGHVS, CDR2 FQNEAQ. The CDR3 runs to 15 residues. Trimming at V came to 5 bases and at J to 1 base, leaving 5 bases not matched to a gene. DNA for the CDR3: TGTGCCAGCAGCGAAAAGGGACAGGGGAACACTGAAGCTTTCTTT. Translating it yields CASSEKGQGNTEAFF.

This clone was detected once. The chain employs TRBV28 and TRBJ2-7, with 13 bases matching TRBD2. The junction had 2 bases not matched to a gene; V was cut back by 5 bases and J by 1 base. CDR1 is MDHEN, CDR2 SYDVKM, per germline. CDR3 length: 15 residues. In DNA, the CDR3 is TGTGCCAGCAGTCGGACTAGCGGGAGTTCCTACGAGCAGTACTTC. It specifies CASSRTSGSSYEQYF. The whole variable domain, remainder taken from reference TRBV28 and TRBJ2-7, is DVKVTQSSRYLVKRTGEKVFLECVQDMDHENMFWYRQDPGLGLRLIYFSYDVKMKEKGDIPEGYSVSREKKERFSLILESASTNQTSMYLCASSRTSGSSYEQYFGPGTRLTVT.

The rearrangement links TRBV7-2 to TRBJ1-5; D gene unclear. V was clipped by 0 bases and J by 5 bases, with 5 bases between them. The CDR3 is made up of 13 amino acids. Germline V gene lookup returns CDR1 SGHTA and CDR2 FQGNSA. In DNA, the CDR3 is TGTGCCAGCAGCTTAGCGCTTCATCAGCCCCAGCATTTT. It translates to CASSLALHQPQHF.

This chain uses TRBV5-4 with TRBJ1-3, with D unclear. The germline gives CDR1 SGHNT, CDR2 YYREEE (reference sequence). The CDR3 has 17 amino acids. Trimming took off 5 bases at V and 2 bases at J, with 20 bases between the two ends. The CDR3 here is CASSTPGPLGTGNTIYF. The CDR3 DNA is TGTGCCAGCAGTACTCCCGGGCCCCTGGGCACTGGAAACACCATATATTTT. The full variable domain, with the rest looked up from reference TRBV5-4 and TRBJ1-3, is ETGVTQSPTHLIKTRGQQVTLRCSSQSGHNTVSWYQQALGQGPQFIFQYYREEENGRGNFPPRFSGLQFPNYSSELNVNALELDDSALYLCASSTPGPLGTGNTIYFGEGSWLTVV.

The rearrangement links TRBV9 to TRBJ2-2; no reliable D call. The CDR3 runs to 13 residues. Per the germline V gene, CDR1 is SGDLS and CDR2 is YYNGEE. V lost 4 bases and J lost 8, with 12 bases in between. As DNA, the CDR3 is TGTGCCAGCAGCCCTCGTACTCTGGGGGAGCTGTTTTTT. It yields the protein CASSPRTLGELFF.

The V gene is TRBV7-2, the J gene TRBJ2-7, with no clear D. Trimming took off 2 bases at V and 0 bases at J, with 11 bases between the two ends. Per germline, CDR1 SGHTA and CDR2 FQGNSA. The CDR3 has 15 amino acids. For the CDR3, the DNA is TGTGCCAGCAGCTTACCGTCAGGTACCTCCTACGAGCAGTACTTC. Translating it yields CASSLPSGTSYEQYF. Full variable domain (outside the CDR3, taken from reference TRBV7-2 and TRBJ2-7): GAGVSQSPSNKVTEKGKDVELRCDPISGHTALYWYRQSLGQGLEFLIYFQGNSAPDKSGLPSDRFSAERTGGSVSTLTIQRTQQEDSAVYLCASSLPSGTSYEQYFGPGTRLTVT.

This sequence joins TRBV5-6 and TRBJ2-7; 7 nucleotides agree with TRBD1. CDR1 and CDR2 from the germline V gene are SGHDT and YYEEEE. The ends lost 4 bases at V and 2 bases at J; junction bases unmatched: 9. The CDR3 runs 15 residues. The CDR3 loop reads CASSVYRGAPYEQYF. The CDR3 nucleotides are TGTGCCAGCAGCGTCTACAGGGGAGCTCCCTACGAGCAGTACTTC. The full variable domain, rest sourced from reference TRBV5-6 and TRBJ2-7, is DAGVTQSPTHLIKTRGQQVTLRCSPKSGHDTVSWYQQALGQGPQFIFQYYEEEERQRGNFPDRFSGHQFPNYSSELNVNALLLGDSALYLCASSVYRGAPYEQYFGPGTRLTVT.

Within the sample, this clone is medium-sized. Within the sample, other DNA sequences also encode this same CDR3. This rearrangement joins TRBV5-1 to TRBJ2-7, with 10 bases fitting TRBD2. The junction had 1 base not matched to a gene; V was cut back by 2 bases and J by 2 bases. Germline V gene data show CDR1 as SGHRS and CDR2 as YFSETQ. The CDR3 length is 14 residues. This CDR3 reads CASSLAGGTYEQYF. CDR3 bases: TGCGCCAGCAGCTTAGCGGGGGGGACCTACGAGCAGTACTTC.

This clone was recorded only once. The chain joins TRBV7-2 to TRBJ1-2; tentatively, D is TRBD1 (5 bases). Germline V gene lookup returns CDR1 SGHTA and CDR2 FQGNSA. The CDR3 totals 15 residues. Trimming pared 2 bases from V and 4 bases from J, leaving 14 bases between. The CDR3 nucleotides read TGTGCCAGCAGCTTACCTGACCAGGGCATCTATGGCTACACCTTC. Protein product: CASSLPDQGIYGYTF.

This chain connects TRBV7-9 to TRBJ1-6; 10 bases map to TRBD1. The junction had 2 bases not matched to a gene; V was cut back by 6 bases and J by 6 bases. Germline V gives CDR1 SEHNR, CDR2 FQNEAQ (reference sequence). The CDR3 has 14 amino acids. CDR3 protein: CASRGTGVNSPLHF. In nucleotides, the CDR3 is TGTGCCAGCAGGGGGACAGGGGTTAATTCACCCCTCCACTTT. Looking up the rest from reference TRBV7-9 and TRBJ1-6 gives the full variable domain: DTGVSQNPRHKITKRGQNVTFRCDPISEHNRLYWYRQTLGQGPEFLTYFQNEAQLEKSRLLSDRFSAERPKGSFSTLEIQRTEQGDSAMYLCASRGTGVNSPLHFGNGTRLTVT.

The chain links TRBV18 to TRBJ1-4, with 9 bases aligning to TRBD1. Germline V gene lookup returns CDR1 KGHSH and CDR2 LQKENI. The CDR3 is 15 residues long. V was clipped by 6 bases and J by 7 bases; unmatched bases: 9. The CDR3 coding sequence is TGTGCCAGCTCGCCAACAGGGGGCGCAGGTGAAAAACTGTTTTTT. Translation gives CASSPTGGAGEKLFF.

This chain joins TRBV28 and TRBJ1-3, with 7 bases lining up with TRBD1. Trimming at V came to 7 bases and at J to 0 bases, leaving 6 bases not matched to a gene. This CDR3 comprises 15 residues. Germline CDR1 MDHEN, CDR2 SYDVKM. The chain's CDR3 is CASTPGGVSGNTIYF. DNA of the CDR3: TGTGCCAGCACCCCAGGGGGAGTCTCTGGAAACACCATATATTTT.

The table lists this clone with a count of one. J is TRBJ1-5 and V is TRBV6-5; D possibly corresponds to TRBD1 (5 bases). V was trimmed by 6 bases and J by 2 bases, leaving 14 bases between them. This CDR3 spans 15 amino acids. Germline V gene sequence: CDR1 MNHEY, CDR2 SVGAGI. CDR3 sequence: CASSRQRGGNQPQHF. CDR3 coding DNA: TGTGCCAGCAGCCGCCAAAGGGGCGGCAATCAGCCCCAGCATTTT.

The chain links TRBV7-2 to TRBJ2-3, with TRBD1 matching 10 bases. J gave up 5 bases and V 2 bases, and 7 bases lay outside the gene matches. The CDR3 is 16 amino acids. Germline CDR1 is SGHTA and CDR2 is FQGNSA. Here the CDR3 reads CASSLSVDRGIDTQYF. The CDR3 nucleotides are TGTGCCAGCAGCTTATCAGTGGACAGGGGGATAGATACGCAGTATTTT.